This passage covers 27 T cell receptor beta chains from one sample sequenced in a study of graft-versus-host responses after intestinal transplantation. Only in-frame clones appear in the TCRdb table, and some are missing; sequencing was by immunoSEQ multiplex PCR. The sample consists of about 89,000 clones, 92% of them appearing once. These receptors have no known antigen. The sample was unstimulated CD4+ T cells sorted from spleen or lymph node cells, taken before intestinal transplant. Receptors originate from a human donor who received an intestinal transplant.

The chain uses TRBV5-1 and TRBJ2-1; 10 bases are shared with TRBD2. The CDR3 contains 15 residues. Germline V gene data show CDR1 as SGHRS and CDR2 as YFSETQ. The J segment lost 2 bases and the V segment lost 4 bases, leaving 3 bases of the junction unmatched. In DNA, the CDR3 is TGCGCCAGCAGCCGCACTAGCGGGACCTACAATGAGCAGTTCTTC. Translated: CASSRTSGTYNEQFF.

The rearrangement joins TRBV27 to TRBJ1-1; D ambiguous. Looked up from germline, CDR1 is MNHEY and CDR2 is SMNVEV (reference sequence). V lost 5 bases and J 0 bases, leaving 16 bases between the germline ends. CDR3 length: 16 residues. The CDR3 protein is CASSGPGPAMNTEAFF. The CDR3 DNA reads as TGTGCCAGCAGTGGGCCGGGCCCGGCTATGAACACTGAAGCTTTCTTT.

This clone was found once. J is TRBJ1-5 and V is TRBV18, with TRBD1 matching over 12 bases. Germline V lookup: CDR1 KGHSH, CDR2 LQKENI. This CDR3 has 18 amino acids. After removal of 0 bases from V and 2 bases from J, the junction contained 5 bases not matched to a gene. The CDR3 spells CASSPPGQGAVGNQPQHF. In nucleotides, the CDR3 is TGTGCCAGCTCACCACCGGGACAGGGGGCGGTTGGCAATCAGCCCCAGCATTTT.

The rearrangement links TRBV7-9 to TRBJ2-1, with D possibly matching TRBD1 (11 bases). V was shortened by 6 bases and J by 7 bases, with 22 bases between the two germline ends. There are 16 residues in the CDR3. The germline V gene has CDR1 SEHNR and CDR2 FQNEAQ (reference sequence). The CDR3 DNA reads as TGTGCCAGCAGACAAAGCGGGAGGGACAGGGGGAATGAGCAGTTCTTC. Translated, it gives CASRQSGRDRGNEQFF.

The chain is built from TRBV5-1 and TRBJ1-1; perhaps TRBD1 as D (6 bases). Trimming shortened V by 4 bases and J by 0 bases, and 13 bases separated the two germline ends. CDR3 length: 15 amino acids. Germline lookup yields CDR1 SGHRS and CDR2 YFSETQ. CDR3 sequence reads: CASSAYRAVNTEAFF. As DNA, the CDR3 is TGCGCCAGCAGCGCATACAGGGCGGTGAACACTGAAGCTTTCTTT.

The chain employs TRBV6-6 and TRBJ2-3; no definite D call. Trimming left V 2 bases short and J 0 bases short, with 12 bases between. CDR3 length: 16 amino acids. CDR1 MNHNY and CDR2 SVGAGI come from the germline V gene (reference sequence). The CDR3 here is CASSYIVISSTDTQYF. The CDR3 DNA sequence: TGTGCCAGCAGTTACATCGTGATTTCTAGCACAGATACGCAGTATTTT.

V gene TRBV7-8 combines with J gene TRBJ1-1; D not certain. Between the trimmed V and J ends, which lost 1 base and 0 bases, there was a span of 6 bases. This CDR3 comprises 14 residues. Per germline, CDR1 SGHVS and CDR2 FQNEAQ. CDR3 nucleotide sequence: TGTGCCAGCAGCTTAGAAGGATTGAACACTGAAGCTTTCTTT. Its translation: CASSLEGLNTEAFF.

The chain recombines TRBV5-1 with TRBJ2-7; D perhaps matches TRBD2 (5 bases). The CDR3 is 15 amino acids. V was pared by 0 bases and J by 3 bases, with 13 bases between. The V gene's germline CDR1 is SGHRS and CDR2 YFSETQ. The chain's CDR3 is CASSLGGSADYEQYF. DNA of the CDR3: TGCGCCAGCAGCTTGGGAGGTAGCGCCGACTACGAGCAGTACTTC.

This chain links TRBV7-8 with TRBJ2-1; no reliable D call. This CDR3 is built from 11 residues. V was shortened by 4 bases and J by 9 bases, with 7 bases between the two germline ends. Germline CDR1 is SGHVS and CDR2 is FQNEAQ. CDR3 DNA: TGTGCCAGCAGCTCCCATAGTGAGCAGTTCTTC. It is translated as CASSSHSEQFF.

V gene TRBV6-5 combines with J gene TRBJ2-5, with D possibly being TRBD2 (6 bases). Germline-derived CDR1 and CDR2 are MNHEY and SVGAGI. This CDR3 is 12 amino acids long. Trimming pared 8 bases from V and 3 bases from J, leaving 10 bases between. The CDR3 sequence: CASGREEETQYF. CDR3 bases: TGTGCCAGCGGCAGGGAGGAAGAGACCCAGTACTTC.

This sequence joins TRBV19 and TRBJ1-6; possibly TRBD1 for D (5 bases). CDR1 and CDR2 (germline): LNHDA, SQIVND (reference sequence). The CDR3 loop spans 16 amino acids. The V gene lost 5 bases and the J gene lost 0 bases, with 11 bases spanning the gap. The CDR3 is CASSDRQPSYNSPLHF. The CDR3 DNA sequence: TGTGCCAGTAGTGACCGACAGCCCTCCTATAATTCACCCCTCCACTTT.

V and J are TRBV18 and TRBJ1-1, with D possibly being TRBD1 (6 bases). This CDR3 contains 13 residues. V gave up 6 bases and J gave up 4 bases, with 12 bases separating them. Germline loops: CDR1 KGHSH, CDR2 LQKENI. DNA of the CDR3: TGTGCCAGCTCTCAAGGGGACACCACTGAAGCTTTCTTT. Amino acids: CASSQGDTTEAFF.

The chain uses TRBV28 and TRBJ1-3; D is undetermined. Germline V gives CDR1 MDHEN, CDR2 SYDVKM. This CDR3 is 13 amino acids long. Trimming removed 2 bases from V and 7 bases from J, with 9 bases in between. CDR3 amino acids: CASSLTPWNTIYF. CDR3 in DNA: TGTGCCAGCAGTTTAACTCCTTGGAACACCATATATTTT. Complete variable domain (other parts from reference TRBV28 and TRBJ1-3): DVKVTQSSRYLVKRTGEKVFLECVQDMDHENMFWYRQDPGLGLRLIYFSYDVKMKEKGDIPEGYSVSREKKERFSLILESASTNQTSMYLCASSLTPWNTIYFGEGSWLTVV.

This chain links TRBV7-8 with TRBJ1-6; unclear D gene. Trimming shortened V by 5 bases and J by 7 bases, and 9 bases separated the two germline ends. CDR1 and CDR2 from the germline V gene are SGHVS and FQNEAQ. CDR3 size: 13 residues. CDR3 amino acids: CASSIRNNSPLHF. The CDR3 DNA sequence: TGTGCCAGCAGCATAAGGAACAATTCACCCCTCCACTTT.

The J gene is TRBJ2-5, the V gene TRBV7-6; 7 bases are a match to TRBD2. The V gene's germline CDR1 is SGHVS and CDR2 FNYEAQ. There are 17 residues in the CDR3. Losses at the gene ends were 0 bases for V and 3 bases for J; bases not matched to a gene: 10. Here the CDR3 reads CASSLAVSGFTKETQYF. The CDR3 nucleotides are TGTGCCAGCAGCTTAGCGGTTAGCGGGTTTACCAAAGAGACCCAGTACTTC.

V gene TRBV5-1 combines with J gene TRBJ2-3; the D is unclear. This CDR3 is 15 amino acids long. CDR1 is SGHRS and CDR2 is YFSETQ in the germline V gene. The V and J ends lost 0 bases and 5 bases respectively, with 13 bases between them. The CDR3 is CASSLAPTALDTQYF. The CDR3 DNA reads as TGCGCCAGCAGCTTGGCGCCTACGGCACTAGATACGCAGTATTTT.

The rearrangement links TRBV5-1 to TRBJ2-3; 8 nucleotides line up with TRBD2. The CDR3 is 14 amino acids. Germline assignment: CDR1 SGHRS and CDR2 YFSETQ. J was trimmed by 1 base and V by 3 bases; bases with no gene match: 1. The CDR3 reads CASSSTSGTDTQYF. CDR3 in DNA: TGCGCCAGCAGCTCGACTAGCGGCACAGATACGCAGTATTTT.

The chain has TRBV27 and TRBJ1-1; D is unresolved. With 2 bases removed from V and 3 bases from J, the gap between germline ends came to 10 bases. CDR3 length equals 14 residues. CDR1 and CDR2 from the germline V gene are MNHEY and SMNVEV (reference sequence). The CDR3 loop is CASSLRADYTEAFF. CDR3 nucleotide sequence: TGTGCCAGCAGTTTAAGGGCGGATTACACTGAAGCTTTCTTT.

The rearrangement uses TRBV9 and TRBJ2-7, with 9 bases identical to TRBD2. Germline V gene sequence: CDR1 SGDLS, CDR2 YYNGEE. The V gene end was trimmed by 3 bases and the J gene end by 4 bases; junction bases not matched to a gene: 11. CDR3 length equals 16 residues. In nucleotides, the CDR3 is TGTGCCAGCAGCGGTCCGACTAGCGGCGATGGTTACGAGCAGTACTTC. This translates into CASSGPTSGDGYEQYF.

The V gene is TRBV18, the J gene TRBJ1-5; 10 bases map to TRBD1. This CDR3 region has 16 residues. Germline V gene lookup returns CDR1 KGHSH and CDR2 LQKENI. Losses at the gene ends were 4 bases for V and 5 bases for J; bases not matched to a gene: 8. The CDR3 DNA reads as TGTGCCAGCTCACAAGCCTCCGGGACAGGGGATCAGCCCCAGCATTTT. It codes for CASSQASGTGDQPQHF.

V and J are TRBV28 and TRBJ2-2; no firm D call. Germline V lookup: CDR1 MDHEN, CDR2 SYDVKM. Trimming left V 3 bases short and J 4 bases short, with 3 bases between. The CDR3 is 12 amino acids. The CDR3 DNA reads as TGTGCCAGCAGTTTCCCCACCGGGGAGCTGTTTTTT. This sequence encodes CASSFPTGELFF.

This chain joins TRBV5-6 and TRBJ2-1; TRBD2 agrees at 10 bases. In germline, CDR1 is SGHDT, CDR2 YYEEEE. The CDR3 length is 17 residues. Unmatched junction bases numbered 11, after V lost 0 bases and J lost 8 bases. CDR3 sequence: CASSLAPAGGPLDEQFF. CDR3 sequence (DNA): TGTGCCAGCAGCTTGGCCCCAGCGGGAGGGCCCTTGGATGAGCAGTTCTTC.

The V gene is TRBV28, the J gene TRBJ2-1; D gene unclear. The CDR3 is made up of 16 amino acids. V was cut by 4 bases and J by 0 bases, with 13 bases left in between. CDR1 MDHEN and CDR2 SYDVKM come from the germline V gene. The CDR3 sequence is CASSWLRQDSYNEQFF. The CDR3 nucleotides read TGTGCCAGCAGTTGGTTGCGGCAAGACTCCTACAATGAGCAGTTCTTC.

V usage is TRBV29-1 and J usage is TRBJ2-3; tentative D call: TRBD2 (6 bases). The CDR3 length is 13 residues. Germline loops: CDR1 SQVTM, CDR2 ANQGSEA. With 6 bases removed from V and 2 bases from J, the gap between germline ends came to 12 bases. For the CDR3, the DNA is TGCAGCGTAGGCGGGGCTAACACAGATACGCAGTATTTT. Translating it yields CSVGGANTDTQYF.

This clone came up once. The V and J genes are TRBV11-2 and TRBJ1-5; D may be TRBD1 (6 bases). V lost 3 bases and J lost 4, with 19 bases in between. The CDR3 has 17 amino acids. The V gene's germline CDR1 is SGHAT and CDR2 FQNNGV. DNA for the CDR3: TGTGCCAGCAGCTTCGCGCCTCAGGGGCGGTCGAATCAGCCCCAGCATTTT. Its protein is CASSFAPQGRSNQPQHF.

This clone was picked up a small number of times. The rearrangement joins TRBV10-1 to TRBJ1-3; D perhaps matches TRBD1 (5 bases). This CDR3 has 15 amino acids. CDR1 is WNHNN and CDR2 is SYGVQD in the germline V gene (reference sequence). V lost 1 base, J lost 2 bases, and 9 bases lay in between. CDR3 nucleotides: TGCGCCAGCAGTGAGTTCCGGGGGGCTGGAAACACCATATATTTT. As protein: CASSEFRGAGNTIYF.

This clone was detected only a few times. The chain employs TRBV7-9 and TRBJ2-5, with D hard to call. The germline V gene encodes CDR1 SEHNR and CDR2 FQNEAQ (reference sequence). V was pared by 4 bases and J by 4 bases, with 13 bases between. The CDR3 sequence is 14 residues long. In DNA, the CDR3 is TGTGCCAGCAGCTCGACATCGTACCGAGAGACCCAGTACTTC. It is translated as CASSSTSYRETQYF.